These 17 T cell receptor beta chains were all obtained from the same sample, sequenced in a study of blood T cell repertoires in COVID-19. Measured with immunoSEQ multiplex PCR; TCRdb has only the in-frame clones, and not every one. The table has 60,000 to 85,000 clones, roughly 80% seen once. The sequencing input was peripheral blood. These receptors all stem from a man aged 65-85 years who had recovered from COVID-19.

The chain carries TRBV9 and TRBJ2-4; 10 nucleotides align to TRBD2. The CDR3 consists of 16 residues. Germline CDR1 and CDR2: SGDLS and YYNGEE. V shed 0 bases and J 7 bases; nucleotides not matched to a gene: 7. CDR3 region: CASSVESPSGSNIQYF. In DNA, the CDR3 is TGTGCCAGCAGCGTAGAGTCCCCTAGCGGGAGCAACATTCAGTACTTC.

The chain is built from TRBV7-2 and TRBJ2-6; 7 bases are shared with TRBD1. The germline V gene encodes CDR1 SGHTA and CDR2 FQGNSA. This CDR3 comprises 19 residues. Trimming cost V 2 bases and J 0 bases; bases outside gene matches: 10. CDR3 residues: CASSLIGDRGLSGANVLTF. In DNA, the CDR3 is TGTGCCAGCAGCTTAATCGGGGACAGAGGCCTCTCTGGGGCCAACGTCCTGACTTTC.

The chain uses TRBV2 and TRBJ1-4; maybe TRBD1 (5 bases). CDR3 length equals 13 residues. Germline CDR1 reads SNHLY; CDR2 reads FYNNEI. V shed 2 bases and J shed 6 bases, with 7 bases lying between them. This CDR3 is CASSEFRDEKLFF. The CDR3 DNA is TGTGCCAGCAGTGAATTCAGGGATGAAAAACTGTTTTTT.

This clone appeared a single time. V and J are TRBV12-3 or TRBV12-4 and TRBJ1-3; possibly TRBD1 for D (5 bases). Deletions cut 6 bases from V and 4 bases from J, with 10 bases between. The CDR3 length is 13 residues. The CDR3 loop is CASSSGEGNTIYF. The CDR3 DNA reads TGTGCCAGCAGCTCGGGGGAGGGAAACACCATATATTTT.

V gene TRBV28 combines with J gene TRBJ2-7; D remains unclear. Germline V gives CDR1 MDHEN, CDR2 SYDVKM. The V end lost 6 bases, the J end lost 3 bases, and 6 bases lay between the germline ends. The CDR3 loop spans 11 amino acids. CDR3 bases: TGTGCCAGCAGCGCGTTCTACGAGCAGTACTTC. Its translation: CASSAFYEQYF.

In this sample, this clone turned up a few times. The chain uses TRBV12-3 or TRBV12-4 and TRBJ2-5; TRBD2 agrees at 7 bases. The CDR3 is made up of 13 amino acids. The J segment lost 4 bases and the V segment lost 4 bases, leaving 3 bases of the junction unmatched. As DNA, the CDR3 is TGTGCCAGCAGTTCCGGGGAGGGAGAGACCCAGTACTTC. Amino acids: CASSSGEGETQYF.

The gene calls are TRBV5-1 and TRBJ2-5; 8 bases line up with TRBD2. J lost 5 bases, V lost 4 bases, and 16 bases had no gene match. Germline CDR1 SGHRS, CDR2 YFSETQ. The CDR3 has 17 residues. The CDR3 loop reads CASSMGLGGRRIETQYF. CDR3 bases: TGCGCCAGCAGCATGGGGCTCGGCGGGAGGAGGATCGAGACCCAGTACTTC.

This chain links TRBV7-9 with TRBJ1-5; no clear D. Germline CDR1 SEHNR, CDR2 FQNEAQ (reference sequence). The V end was cut by 5 bases, the J end by 6 bases, with 14 bases between. The CDR3 is 14 residues long. The CDR3 DNA reads TGTGCCAGCAGCGACACGGGGAGCGGTCAGCCCCAGCATTTT. Translating gives CASSDTGSGQPQHF. Full variable domain (rest looked up from reference TRBV7-9 and TRBJ1-5): DTGVSQNPRHKITKRGQNVTFRCDPISEHNRLYWYRQTLGQGPEFLTYFQNEAQLEKSRLLSDRFSAERPKGSFSTLEIQRTEQGDSAMYLCASSDTGSGQPQHFGDGTRLSIL.

This clone was counted once. The J gene is TRBJ1-1, the V gene TRBV6-5; D is uncertain. Germline CDR1 is MNHEY and CDR2 is SVGAGI. This CDR3 is built from 13 residues. V lost 7 bases to trimming and J lost 6 bases, with 15 bases between them. Here the CDR3 reads CASTPVSVAEAFF. The CDR3 DNA reads TGTGCCAGCACCCCTGTGAGCGTGGCTGAAGCTTTCTTT.

This chain joins TRBV7-9 and TRBJ2-5; TRBD2 agrees at 9 bases. CDR1 and CDR2 from the germline V gene are SEHNR and FQNEAQ (reference sequence). The CDR3 loop spans 17 amino acids. The V segment lost 5 bases and the J segment 3 bases; nucleotides outside the gene matches: 13. CDR3 bases: TGTGCCAGCAGCCGATCCTTACCTAGCGGGGCTGAAGAGACCCAGTACTTC. Protein sequence: CASSRSLPSGAEETQYF.

This clone was found a few times. The rearrangement links TRBV6-2 or TRBV6-3 to TRBJ1-5; 9 bases are a match to TRBD1. Germline V gene data show CDR1 as MNHEY and CDR2 as SVGEGT. CDR3 size: 13 residues. V gave up 5 bases and J gave up 6 bases; unmatched junction bases: 2. CDR3 in DNA: TGTGCCAGCAGTAGACAGGGGGGTCAGCCCCAGCATTTT. Protein product: CASSRQGGQPQHF.

The chain is built from TRBV6-2 or TRBV6-3 and TRBJ2-3, with 9 bases fitting TRBD2. Looked up from germline, CDR1 is MNHEY and CDR2 is SVGEGT. The J segment lost 0 bases and the V segment lost 4 bases, leaving 5 bases of the junction unmatched. This CDR3 is 16 amino acids long. CDR3 coding DNA: TGTGCCAGCAGTTTTAGCGGGAGAGGGAGCACAGATACGCAGTATTTT. Translation gives CASSFSGRGSTDTQYF.

The V and J genes are TRBV15 and TRBJ1-3; D may be TRBD1 (6 bases). Germline CDR1 LNHNV, CDR2 YYDKDF (reference sequence). Trimming took 0 bases from V and 4 from J, leaving 13 bases between them. The CDR3 has 16 amino acids. Here the CDR3 reads CATSRDQAGVGNTIYF. CDR3 nucleotides: TGTGCCACCAGCAGAGATCAGGCAGGGGTAGGAAACACCATATATTTT. The full variable domain, its missing parts supplied by reference TRBV15 and TRBJ1-3, is DAMVIQNPRYQVTQFGKPVTLSCSQTLNHNVMYWYQQKSSQAPKLLFHYYDKDFNNEADTPDNFQSRRPNTSFCFLDIRSPGLGDTAMYLCATSRDQAGVGNTIYFGEGSWLTVV.

The rearrangement links TRBV18 to TRBJ1-2; 8 bases line up with TRBD1. The junction had 4 bases not matched to a gene; V was cut back by 2 bases and J by 2 bases. The CDR3 has 15 amino acids. Per germline, CDR1 KGHSH and CDR2 LQKENI. The CDR3 coding sequence is TGTGCCAGCTCACCATCCGGGACAGGCAACTATGGCTACACCTTC. It encodes CASSPSGTGNYGYTF. Full variable domain (rest looked up from reference TRBV18 and TRBJ1-2): NAGVMQNPRHLVRRRGQEARLRCSPMKGHSHVYWYRQLPEEGLKFMVYLQKENIIDESGMPKERFSAEFPKEGPSILRIQQVVRGDSAAYFCASSPSGTGNYGYTFGSGTRLTVV.

The rearrangement joins TRBV19 to TRBJ2-1, with 14 bases fitting TRBD2. The CDR3 is 15 residues long. Germline trimming cut 1 base from V and 7 bases from J; bases unmatched to any gene: 0. Per the germline V gene, CDR1 is LNHDA and CDR2 is SQIVND (reference sequence). The CDR3 DNA reads as TGTGCCAGTAGTATAGGACTAGCGGGAGGGAATGAGCAGTTCTTC. It is translated as CASSIGLAGGNEQFF. The whole variable domain, filled in from reference TRBV19 and TRBJ2-1, reads DGGITQSPKYLFRKEGQNVTLSCEQNLNHDAMYWYRQDPGQGLRLIYYSQIVNDFQKGDIAEGYSVSREKKESFPLTVTSAQKNPTAFYLCASSIGLAGGNEQFFGPGTRLTVL.

This clone was seen once. The chain recombines TRBV3-1 (or the pseudogene TRBV3-2) with TRBJ2-7; 7 positions agree with TRBD2. Per germline, CDR1 LGHDT and CDR2 YNNKEL (reference sequence). The CDR3 has 14 residues. The V segment lost 2 bases and the J segment 1 base; nucleotides outside the gene matches: 2. The CDR3 DNA follows: TGTGCCAGCAGCCAACAGCGGGGTTCCTACGAGCAGTACTTC. The encoded protein is CASSQQRGSYEQYF.

The CDR3 spells CASETRSGTAFNEQFF. CDR3 coding DNA: TGTGCCAGCGAAACCCGTTCTGGGACAGCCTTCAATGAGCAGTTCTTC. This chain joins TRBV5-4 and TRBJ2-1; TRBD1 aligns across 7 bases. V lost 7 bases, J lost 6 bases, and 16 bases stayed unmatched. Germline lookup yields CDR1 SGHNT and CDR2 YYREEE (reference sequence). The length of the CDR3 is 16 residues.